This T cell receptor beta chain was sequenced during a study of Graves' ophthalmopathy and Graves' hyperthyroidism. Whole-study context: Investigators collected peripheral blood at initial diagnosis, before any treatment was given.

Exclusion criteria comprised other autoimmune diseases, uncontrolled infections, pregnancy or lactation in patients. Beta-chain TCR CDR3 regions were amplified from RNA transcripts. An opening RT-PCR round employed HTBI primers and preceded a second-round multiplex PCR. TCRdb fed the multiplex PCR reads into MiXCR, producing one record per CDR3 protein. The sample gives hundreds of thousands of distinct CDR3 sequences, 35% to 45% of which show up once; 3% to 4% is in the top ten. The sequence was obtained from an adult man with Graves' ophthalmopathy. The specimen was peripheral blood.

DNA of the CDR3: TGTGCCAGTAGTAGACAGGGGACGGATCAGCCCCAGTACTTC. Protein sequence: CASSRQGTDQPQYF. The chain recombines TRBV19 with TRBJ2-5, with 8 bases lining up with TRBD1. The CDR3 extends over 14 amino acids. V lost 4 bases to trimming and J lost 9 bases; unmatched junction nucleotides: 10. CDR1 LNHDA and CDR2 SQIVND come from the germline V gene (reference sequence).